The T cell receptor (beta chain) described here comes from a study of blood T cell repertoires in COVID-19. In the study overall: From the United States, Italy and Spain came samples of acute and convalescent COVID-19. In each case, the material was cDNA or gDNA derived from T cells, B-cell-depleted T cells, or PBMCs.

CDR3 length: 14 amino acids. CDR1 SGHTA and CDR2 FQGNSA come from the germline V gene. V was clipped by 1 base and J by 6 bases; unmatched bases: 5. Original methodology: Researchers report that nucleated cell counts were estimated from reference gene primer amplification. TCRdb's table, derived via immunoSEQ multiplex PCR, lists solely in-frame clones and lacks some. V, J and clone size reflect that table, while D and trimming were determined from the DNA. The table records some 200,000 clones, around 80% of them present only once. V usage is TRBV7-2 and J usage is TRBJ2-7; TRBD1 agrees at 8 bases. The sequence was collected from a woman in her sixties or seventies with acute or convalescent COVID-19. Material: peripheral blood. The DNA for the CDR3 is TGTGCCAGCAGCTTAGAAGGGACAGGCCTCGAGCAGTACTTC. It codes for CASSLEGTGLEQYF.